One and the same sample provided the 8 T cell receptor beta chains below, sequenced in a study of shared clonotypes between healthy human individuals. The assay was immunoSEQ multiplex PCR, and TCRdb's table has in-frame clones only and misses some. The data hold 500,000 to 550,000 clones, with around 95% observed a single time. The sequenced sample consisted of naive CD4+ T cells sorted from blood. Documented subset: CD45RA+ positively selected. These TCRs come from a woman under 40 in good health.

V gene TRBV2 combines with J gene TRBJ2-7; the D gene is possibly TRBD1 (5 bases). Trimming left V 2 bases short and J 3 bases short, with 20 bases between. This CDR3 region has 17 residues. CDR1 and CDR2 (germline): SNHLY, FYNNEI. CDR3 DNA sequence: TGTGCCAGCAGTGAACTTTCGTTTGTAGGGGATAACTACGAGCAGTACTTC. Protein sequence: CASSELSFVGDNYEQYF.

The CDR3 here is CASRRTGENTGELFF. The CDR3 nucleotides are TGCGCCAGCAGGCGGACAGGGGAAAACACCGGGGAGCTGTTTTTT. V is TRBV5-1 and J is TRBJ2-2, with 9 bases matching TRBD1. The V segment lost 5 bases and the J segment 2 bases; nucleotides outside the gene matches: 4. Looked up from germline, CDR1 is SGHRS and CDR2 is YFSETQ. The CDR3 consists of 15 residues.

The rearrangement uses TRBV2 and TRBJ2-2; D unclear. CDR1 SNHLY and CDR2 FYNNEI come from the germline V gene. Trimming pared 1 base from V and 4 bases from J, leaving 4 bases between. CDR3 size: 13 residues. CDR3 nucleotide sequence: TGTGCCAGCAGTGAAGAGGTCACCGGGGAGCTGTTTTTT. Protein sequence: CASSEEVTGELFF.

The CDR3 loop is CASSLAGGSPGKLFF. CDR3 DNA sequence: TGCGCCAGCAGCTTGGCAGGGGGCTCACCTGGAAAACTGTTTTTT. The gene calls are TRBV5-1 and TRBJ1-4; TRBD1 agrees at 8 bases. The CDR3 runs to 15 residues. CDR1 is SGHRS, CDR2 YFSETQ, per germline. Germline trimming cut 0 bases from V and 10 bases from J; bases unmatched to any gene: 8.

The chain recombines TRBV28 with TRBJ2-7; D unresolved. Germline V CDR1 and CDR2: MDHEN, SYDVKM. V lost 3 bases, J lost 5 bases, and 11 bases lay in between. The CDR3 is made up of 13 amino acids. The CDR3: CASSFTNNHEQYF. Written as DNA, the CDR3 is TGTGCCAGCAGTTTCACCAACAACCACGAGCAGTACTTC. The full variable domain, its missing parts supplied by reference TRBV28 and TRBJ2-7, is DVKVTQSSRYLVKRTGEKVFLECVQDMDHENMFWYRQDPGLGLRLIYFSYDVKMKEKGDIPEGYSVSREKKERFSLILESASTNQTSMYLCASSFTNNHEQYFGPGTRLTVT.

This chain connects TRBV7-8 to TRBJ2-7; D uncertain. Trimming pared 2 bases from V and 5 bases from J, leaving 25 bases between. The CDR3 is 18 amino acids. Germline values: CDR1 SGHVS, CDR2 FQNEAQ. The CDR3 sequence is CASSLYTTSPGNRDEQYF. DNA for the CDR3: TGTGCCAGCAGCTTATATACCACGTCCCCAGGTAATCGCGACGAGCAGTACTTC.

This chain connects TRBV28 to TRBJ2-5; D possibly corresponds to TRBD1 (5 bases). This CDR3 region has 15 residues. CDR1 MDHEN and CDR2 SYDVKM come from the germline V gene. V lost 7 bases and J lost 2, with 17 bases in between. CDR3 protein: CASTTTDRPQETQYF. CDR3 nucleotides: TGTGCCAGCACCACCACCGACAGACCACAAGAGACCCAGTACTTC. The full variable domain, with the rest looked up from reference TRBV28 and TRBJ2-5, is DVKVTQSSRYLVKRTGEKVFLECVQDMDHENMFWYRQDPGLGLRLIYFSYDVKMKEKGDIPEGYSVSREKKERFSLILESASTNQTSMYLCASTTTDRPQETQYFGPGTRLLVL.

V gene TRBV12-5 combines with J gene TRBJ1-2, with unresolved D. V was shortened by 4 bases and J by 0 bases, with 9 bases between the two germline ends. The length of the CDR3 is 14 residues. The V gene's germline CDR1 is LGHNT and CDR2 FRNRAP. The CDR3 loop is CASGYSDANYGYTF. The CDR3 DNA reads TGTGCTAGTGGTTACAGTGACGCTAACTATGGCTACACCTTC.